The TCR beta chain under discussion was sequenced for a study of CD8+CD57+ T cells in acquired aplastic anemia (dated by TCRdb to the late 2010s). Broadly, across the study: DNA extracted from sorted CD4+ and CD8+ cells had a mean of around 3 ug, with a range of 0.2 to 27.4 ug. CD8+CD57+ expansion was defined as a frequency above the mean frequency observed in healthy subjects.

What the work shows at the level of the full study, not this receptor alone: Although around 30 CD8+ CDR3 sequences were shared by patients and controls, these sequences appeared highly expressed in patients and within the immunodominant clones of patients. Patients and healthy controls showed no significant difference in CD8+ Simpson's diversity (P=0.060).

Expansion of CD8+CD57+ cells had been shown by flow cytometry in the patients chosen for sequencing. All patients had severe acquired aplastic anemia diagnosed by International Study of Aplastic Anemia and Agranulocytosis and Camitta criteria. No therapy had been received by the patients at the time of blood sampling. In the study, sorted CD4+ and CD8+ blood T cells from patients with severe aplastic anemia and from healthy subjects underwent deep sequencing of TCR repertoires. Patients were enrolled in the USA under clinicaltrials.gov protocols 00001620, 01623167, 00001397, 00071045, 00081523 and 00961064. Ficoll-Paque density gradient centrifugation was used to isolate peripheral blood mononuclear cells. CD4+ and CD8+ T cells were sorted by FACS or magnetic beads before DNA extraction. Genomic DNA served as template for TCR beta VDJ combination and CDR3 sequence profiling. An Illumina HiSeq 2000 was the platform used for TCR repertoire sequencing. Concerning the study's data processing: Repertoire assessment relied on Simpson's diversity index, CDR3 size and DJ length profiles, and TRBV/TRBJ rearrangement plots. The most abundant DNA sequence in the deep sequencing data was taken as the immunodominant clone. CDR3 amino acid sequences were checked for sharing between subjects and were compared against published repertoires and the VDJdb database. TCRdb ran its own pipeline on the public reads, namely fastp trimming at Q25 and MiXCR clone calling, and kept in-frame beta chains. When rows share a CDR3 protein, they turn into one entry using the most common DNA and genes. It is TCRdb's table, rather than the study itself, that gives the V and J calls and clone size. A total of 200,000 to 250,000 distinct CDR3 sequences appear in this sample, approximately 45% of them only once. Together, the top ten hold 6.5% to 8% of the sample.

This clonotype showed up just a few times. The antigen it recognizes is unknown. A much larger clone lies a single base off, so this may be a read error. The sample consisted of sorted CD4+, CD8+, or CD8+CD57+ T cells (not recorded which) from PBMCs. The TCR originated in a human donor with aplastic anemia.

At the DNA level, the sequence is TGTGCCGGCAGGCAGGGACAGTCCTTTCAAGAGACCCAGTACTTC. This gives the protein CAGRQGQSFQETQYF. The sequence is built from TRBV6-6 and TRBJ2-5; 7 junctional bases match TRBD1. Including the terminal cysteine and phenylalanine, the CDR3 comprises 15 residues. Just CDR3 DNA is preserved here, 45 bases in frame from base 1. The germline V gene encodes CDR1 MNHNY and CDR2 SVGAGI (reference sequence).